Below are 13 T cell receptor beta chains sequenced from a single sample in a study of T cells in Graves' hyperthyroidism and ophthalmopathy (dated 2019 in TCRdb). The method behind the library was multiplex PCR. Sequencing took place on an Illumina HiSeq 2000. Amplification of TCR beta CDR3 regions was carried out from RNA transcripts. For the first round of RT-PCR on the TCR CDR3, the HTBI primer set was used together with the Qiagen OneStep RT-PCR kit. The public reads were reprocessed in TCRdb via fastp at Q25 and MiXCR, keeping in-frame beta chains. Rows with one shared CDR3 protein collapse into an entry with the most common genes and DNA. For this sample there are some 600,000 distinct CDR3 sequences; around 46% appear just once. The ten largest account for approximately 8.2% of the sample. Sequenced input: peripheral blood or thyroid tissue (not recorded which). These receptors were collected from a woman aged 18-29 years with Graves' hyperthyroidism. Donor details come from another sample of the same person, matched by shared clones.

This clonotype has more than one count but fewer than ten. The V gene is TRBV7-9, the J gene TRBJ2-7; D is ambiguous. This CDR3 is 14 amino acids long. Germline V gene lookup returns CDR1 SEHNR and CDR2 FQNEAQ (reference sequence). V was pared by 1 base and J by 1 base, with 8 bases between. CDR3 amino acids: CASSLVHGSYEQYF. CDR3 nucleotide sequence: TGTGCCAGCAGCTTAGTACACGGATCCTACGAGCAGTACTTC.

V and J are TRBV2 and TRBJ2-5; tentatively, D is TRBD2 (5 bases). CDR1 and CDR2 from the germline V gene are SNHLY and FYNNEI. The CDR3 consists of 15 residues. The germline V and J ends were trimmed by 6 bases and 4 bases, with 18 bases remaining between them. The CDR3 bases are TGTGCCAGCAGCTTGGATGCGGGCCCGGGAGAGACCCAGTACTTC. Translating gives CASSLDAGPGETQYF.

With regard to this clonotype: An end of the junction differs from the germline gene, which may be a read error. This chain joins TRBV11-1 and TRBJ2-1; D tentatively reads TRBD1 or TRBD2 (5 bases each). This CDR3 has 14 residues. CDR1 and CDR2 (germline): SGHAT, FQDESV (reference sequence). The CDR3 DNA reads as TGCGCCAGCAGCTTGGTGGGGGTTAGGAATGAGCAGTTCTTC. Translated, it gives CASSLVGVRNEQFF.

This clonotype was seen many times. The CDR3 loop is CASSESRGREKLFF. DNA of the CDR3: TGCGCCAGCAGTGAATCGAGGGGGAGGGAAAAACTGTTTTTT. The V call is TRBV10-2, the J call TRBJ1-4; TRBD1 might be the D (6 bases). This CDR3 is built from 14 residues. The germline CDR1 and CDR2 sequences are WSHSY and SAAADI. V gave up 3 bases and J gave up 8 bases, with 13 bases separating them.

The chain has TRBV24-1 and TRBJ1-5, with D unresolved. Germline V gives CDR1 KGHDR, CDR2 SFDVKD. Trimming removed 7 bases at V and 6 bases at J, with 6 bases between. The CDR3 contains 11 residues. CDR3 protein: CATRTTQPQHF. CDR3 sequence (DNA): TGTGCCACCAGGACCACTCAGCCCCAGCATTTT.

This clonotype has a count of ten or more. The chain combines TRBV10-2 with TRBJ2-2, with TRBD2 identical over 7 bases. CDR1 WSHSY and CDR2 SAAADI come from the germline V gene. The CDR3 length is 15 residues. The junction had 5 bases not matched to a gene; V was cut back by 2 bases and J by 5 bases. This chain's CDR3 is CASSESWGGTGELFF. CDR3 sequence (DNA): TGCGCCAGCAGTGAGAGCTGGGGGGGAACCGGGGAGCTGTTTTTT.

This clonotype occurred many times. The chain carries TRBV24-1 and TRBJ1-2; unclear D gene. The germline CDR1 and CDR2 sequences are KGHDR and SFDVKD. The CDR3 consists of 12 residues. The V end was cut by 10 bases, the J end by 7 bases, with 15 bases between. The CDR3 sequence: CATEGNTAGYTF. The DNA of the CDR3 is TGTGCCACAGAGGGCAACACCGCTGGCTACACCTTC.

This clonotype came up many times. The chain links TRBV9 to TRBJ1-2, with D possibly matching TRBD1 (6 bases). V lost 3 bases, J lost 8 bases, and 14 bases lay in between. CDR1 is SGDLS, CDR2 YYNGEE, per germline. The CDR3 runs to 13 residues. The chain's CDR3 is CASSGTAHNGYTF. CDR3 sequence (DNA): TGTGCCAGCAGCGGGACAGCCCATAACGGCTACACCTTC. Together with reference TRBV9 and TRBJ1-2, the CDR3 gives the full variable domain: DSGVTQTPKHLITATGQRVTLRCSPRSGDLSVYWYQQSLDQGLQFLIQYYNGEERAKGNILERFSAQQFPDLHSELNLSSLELGDSALYFCASSGTAHNGYTFGSGTRLTVV.

This clonotype was counted ten times or more. This chain joins TRBV24-1 and TRBJ2-5, with D perhaps TRBD1 (6 bases). Germline V gives CDR1 KGHDR, CDR2 SFDVKD. The CDR3 has 15 amino acids. V was cut by 4 bases and J by 3 bases, with 14 bases left in between. The CDR3 DNA is TGTGCCACCAGTGAGTCCGGACAGTACGAAGAGACCCAGTACTTC. Translating gives CATSESGQYEETQYF.

V usage is TRBV7-9 and J usage is TRBJ1-1; 7 bases match TRBD1. Germline CDR1 is SEHNR and CDR2 is FQNEAQ (reference sequence). The CDR3 spans 15 residues. The J segment lost 1 base and the V segment lost 4 bases, leaving 6 bases of the junction unmatched. The CDR3 protein is CASSYSDRRNTEAFF. The CDR3 bases are TGTGCCAGCAGCTACTCGGACAGGAGGAACACTGAAGCTTTCTTT.

The chain carries TRBV20-1 and TRBJ2-7; 10 bases align to TRBD2. CDR3 length equals 15 residues. CDR1 DFQATT and CDR2 SNEGSKA come from the germline V gene (reference sequence). V was clipped by 3 bases and J by 0 bases; unmatched bases: 5. This CDR3 is CSASRTSGASYEQYF. The CDR3 DNA reads as TGCAGTGCTAGCCGGACTAGCGGAGCCTCCTACGAGCAGTACTTC.

The chain recombines TRBV24-1 with TRBJ1-1; no clear D gene. Germline CDR1 KGHDR, CDR2 SFDVKD. CDR3 size: 14 residues. V was clipped by 8 bases and J by 4 bases, with 16 bases between them. The CDR3 DNA reads TGTGCCACCACCGCCGCAGGCCTTGCCACTGAAGCTTTCTTT. This sequence encodes CATTAAGLATEAFF.

This clonotype was counted ten times or more. J is TRBJ1-1 and V is TRBV24-1, with 9 bases fitting TRBD1. Trimming removed 7 bases from V and 3 bases from J; junction bases left unmatched: 2. The CDR3 length is 13 residues. CDR1 and CDR2 (germline): KGHDR, SFDVKD. CDR3: CATRRTGDTEAFF. The DNA for the CDR3 is TGTGCCACCAGAAGGACAGGGGACACTGAAGCTTTCTTT.